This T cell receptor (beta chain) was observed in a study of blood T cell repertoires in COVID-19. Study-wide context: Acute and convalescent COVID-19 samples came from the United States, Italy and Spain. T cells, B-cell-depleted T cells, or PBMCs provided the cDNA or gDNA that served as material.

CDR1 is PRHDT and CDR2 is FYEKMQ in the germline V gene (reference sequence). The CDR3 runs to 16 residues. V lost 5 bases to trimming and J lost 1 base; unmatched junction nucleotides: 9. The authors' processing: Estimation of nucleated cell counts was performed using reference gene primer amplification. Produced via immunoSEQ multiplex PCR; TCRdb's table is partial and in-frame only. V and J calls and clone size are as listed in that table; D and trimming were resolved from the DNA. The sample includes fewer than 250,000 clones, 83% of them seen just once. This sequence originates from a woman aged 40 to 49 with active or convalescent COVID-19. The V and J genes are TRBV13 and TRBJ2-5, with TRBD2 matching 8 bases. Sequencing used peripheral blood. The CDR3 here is CASSARTGGGQETQYF. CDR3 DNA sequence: TGTGCCAGCAGCGCTCGGACGGGAGGGGGCCAAGAGACCCAGTACTTC.